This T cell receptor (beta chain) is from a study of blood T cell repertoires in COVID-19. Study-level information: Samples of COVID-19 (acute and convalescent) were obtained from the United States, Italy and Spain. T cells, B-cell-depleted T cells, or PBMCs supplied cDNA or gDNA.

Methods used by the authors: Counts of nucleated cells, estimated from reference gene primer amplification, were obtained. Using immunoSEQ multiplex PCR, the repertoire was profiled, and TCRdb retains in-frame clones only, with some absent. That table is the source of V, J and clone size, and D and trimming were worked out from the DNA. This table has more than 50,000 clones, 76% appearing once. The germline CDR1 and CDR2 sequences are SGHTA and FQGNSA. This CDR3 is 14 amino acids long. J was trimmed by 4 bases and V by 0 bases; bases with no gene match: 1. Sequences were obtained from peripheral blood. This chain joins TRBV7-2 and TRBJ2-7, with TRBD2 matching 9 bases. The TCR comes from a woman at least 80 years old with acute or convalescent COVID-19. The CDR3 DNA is TGTGCCAGCAGCTTAGCTAGCGGGAGTTACGAGCAGTACTTC. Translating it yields CASSLASGSYEQYF.